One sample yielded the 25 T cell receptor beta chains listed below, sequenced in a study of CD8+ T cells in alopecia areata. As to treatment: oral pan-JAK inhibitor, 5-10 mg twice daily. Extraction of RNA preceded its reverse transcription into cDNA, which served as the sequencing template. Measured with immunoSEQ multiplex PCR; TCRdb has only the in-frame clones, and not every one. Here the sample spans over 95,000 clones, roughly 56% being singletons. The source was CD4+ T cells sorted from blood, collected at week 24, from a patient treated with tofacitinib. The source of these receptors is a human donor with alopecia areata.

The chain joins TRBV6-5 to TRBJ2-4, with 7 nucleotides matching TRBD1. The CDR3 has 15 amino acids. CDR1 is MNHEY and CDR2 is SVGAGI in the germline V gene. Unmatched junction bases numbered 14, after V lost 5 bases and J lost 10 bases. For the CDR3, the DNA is TGTGCCAGCAGTCCAACAGGGGAATATCATCAAATTCAGTACTTC. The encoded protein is CASSPTGEYHQIQYF.

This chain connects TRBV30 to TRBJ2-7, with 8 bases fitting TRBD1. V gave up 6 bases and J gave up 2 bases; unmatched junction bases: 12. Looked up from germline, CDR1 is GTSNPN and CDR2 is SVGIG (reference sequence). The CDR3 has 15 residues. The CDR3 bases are TGTGCCTGCGATCGCCCCGACAGGGGCGCCTACGAGCAGTACTTC. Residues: CACDRPDRGAYEQYF.

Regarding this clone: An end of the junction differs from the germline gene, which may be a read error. This CDR3 reads CASSRRQGESQYF. The CDR3 nucleotides read TGTGCTAGCAGCAGAAGACAGGGAGAATCGCAGTATTTT. The chain joins TRBV7-7 to TRBJ2-3; 7 bases line up with TRBD1. Germline CDR1 SSHAT, CDR2 FNYEAQ (reference sequence). There are 13 residues in the CDR3.

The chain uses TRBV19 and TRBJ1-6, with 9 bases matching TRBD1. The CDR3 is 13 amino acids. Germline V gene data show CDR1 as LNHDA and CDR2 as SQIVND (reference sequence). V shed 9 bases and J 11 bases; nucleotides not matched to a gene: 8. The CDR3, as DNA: TGTGCCAGCCGCGGGACAGGGATGCCACCCCTCCACTTT. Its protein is CASRGTGMPPLHF.

Here the CDR3 DNA reads TGCGCCAGCAGTCAATGTAATGAGGGCCCTTTCCGGCACACTGAAGCTTTCTTT. Its translation is CASSQCNEGPFRHTEAFF. V usage is TRBV23-1 and J usage is TRBJ1-1; D unclear. TRBV23-1 is an open reading frame whose function is uncertain. Trimming shortened V by 1 base and J by 3 bases, and 21 bases separated the two germline ends. This CDR3 is built from 18 residues.

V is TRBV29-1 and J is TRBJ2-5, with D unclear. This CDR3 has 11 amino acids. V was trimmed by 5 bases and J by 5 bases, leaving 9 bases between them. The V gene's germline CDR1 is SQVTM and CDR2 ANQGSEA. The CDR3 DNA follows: TGCAGCGTTCGTCGGGTGGAGACCCAGTACTTC. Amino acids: CSVRRVETQYF.

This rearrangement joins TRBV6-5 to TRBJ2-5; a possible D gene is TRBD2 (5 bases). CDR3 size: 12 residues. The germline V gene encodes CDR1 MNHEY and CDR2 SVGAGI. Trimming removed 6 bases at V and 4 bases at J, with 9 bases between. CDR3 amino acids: CASRGRVETQYF. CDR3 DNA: TGTGCCAGCAGGGGGAGAGTAGAGACCCAGTACTTC.

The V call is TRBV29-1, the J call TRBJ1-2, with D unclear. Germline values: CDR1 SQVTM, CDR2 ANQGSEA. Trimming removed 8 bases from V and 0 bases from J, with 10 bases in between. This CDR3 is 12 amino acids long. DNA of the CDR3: TGCAGCACTGGGCCCTCTAACTATGGCTACACCTTC. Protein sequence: CSTGPSNYGYTF.

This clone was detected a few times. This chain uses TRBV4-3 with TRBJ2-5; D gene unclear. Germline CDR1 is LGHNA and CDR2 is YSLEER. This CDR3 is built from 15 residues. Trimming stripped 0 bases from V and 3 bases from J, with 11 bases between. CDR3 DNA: TGCGCCAGCAGCCAAGACCCTACTGGGAAAGAGACCCAGTACTTC. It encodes CASSQDPTGKETQYF.

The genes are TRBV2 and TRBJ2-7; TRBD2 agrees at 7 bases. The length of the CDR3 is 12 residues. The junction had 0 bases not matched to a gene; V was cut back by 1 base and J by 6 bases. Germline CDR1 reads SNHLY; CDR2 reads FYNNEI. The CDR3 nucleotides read TGTGCCAGCAGTGAAGGCGGGGGCGAGCAGTACTTC. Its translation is CASSEGGGEQYF.

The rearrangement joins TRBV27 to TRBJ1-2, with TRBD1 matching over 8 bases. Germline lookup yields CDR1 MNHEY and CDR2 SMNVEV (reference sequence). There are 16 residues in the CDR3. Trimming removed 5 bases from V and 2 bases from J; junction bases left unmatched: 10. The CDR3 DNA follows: TGTGCCAGCAGTGATACCGACAGGGGAATAAACTATGGCTACACCTTC. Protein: CASSDTDRGINYGYTF.

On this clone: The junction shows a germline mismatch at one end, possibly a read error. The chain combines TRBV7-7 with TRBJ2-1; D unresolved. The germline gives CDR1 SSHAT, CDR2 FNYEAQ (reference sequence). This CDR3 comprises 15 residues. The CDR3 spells CASSSGRSSDNEQFF. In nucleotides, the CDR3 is TGTGCTAGCAGCTCCGGACGCTCGTCCGACAATGAGCAGTTCTTC.

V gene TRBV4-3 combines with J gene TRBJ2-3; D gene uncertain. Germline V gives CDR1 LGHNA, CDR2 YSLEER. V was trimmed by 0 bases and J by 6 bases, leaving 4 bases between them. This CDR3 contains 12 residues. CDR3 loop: CASSQESDTQYF. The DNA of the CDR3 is TGCGCCAGCAGCCAAGAGAGCGATACGCAGTATTTT.

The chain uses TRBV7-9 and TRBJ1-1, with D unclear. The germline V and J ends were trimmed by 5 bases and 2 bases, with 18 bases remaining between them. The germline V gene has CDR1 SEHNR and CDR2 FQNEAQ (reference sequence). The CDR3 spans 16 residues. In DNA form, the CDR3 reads TGTGCCAGCAGCCCGAATTCACTGAGGAAAAACACTGAAGCTTTCTTT. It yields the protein CASSPNSLRKNTEAFF.

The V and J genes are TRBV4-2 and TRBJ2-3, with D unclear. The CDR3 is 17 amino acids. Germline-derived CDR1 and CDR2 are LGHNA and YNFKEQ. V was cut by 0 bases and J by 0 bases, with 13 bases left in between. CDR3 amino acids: CASSQEFPEPSTDTQYF. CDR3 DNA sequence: TGTGCCAGCAGCCAAGAATTCCCAGAACCAAGCACAGATACGCAGTATTTT.

The CDR3 reads CSVTRDTDGEQYF. The CDR3 DNA follows: TGCAGCGTTACCCGGGACACGGACGGGGAGCAGTACTTC. This rearrangement joins TRBV29-1 to TRBJ2-7; a possible D gene is TRBD1 (6 bases). CDR1 is SQVTM, CDR2 ANQGSEA, per germline. This CDR3 region has 13 residues. V was cut by 5 bases and J by 7 bases, with 18 bases left in between.

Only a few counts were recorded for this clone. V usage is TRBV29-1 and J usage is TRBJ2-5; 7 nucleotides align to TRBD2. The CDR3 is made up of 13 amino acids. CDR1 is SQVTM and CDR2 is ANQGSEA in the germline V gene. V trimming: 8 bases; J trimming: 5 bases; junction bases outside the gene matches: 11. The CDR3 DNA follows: TGCAGCACAACGCGGGGGACGGGGGAGACCCAGTACTTC. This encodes CSTTRGTGETQYF.

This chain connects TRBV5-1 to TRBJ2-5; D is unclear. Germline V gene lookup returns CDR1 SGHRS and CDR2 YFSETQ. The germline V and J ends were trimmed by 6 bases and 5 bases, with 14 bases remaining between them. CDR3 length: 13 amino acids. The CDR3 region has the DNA TGCGCCAGCATACCCCGTTATGGCGAGACCCAGTACTTC. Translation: CASIPRYGETQYF.

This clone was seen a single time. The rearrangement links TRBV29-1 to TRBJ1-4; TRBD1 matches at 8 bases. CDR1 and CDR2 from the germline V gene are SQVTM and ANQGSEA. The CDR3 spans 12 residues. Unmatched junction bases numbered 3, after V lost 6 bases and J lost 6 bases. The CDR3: CSVGQGHEKLFF. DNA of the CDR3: TGCAGCGTCGGACAGGGTCATGAAAAACTGTTTTTT.

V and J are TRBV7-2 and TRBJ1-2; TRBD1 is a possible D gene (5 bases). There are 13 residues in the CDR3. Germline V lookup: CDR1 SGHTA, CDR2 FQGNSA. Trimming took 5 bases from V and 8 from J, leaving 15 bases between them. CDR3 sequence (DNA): TGTGCCAGCAGCGGGGGGATCCTGGAGGGCTACACCTTC. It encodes CASSGGILEGYTF. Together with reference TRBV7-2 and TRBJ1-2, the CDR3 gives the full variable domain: GAGVSQSPSNKVTEKGKDVELRCDPISGHTALYWYRQSLGQGLEFLIYFQGNSAPDKSGLPSDRFSAERTGGSVSTLTIQRTQQEDSAVYLCASSGGILEGYTFGSGTRLTVV.

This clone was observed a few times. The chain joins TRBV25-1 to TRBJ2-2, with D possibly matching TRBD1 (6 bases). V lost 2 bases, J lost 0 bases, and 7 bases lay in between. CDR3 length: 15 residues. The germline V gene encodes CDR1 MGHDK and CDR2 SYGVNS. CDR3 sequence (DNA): TGTGCCAGCAGTGAAAGGGGGTCGAACACCGGGGAGCTGTTTTTT. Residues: CASSERGSNTGELFF.

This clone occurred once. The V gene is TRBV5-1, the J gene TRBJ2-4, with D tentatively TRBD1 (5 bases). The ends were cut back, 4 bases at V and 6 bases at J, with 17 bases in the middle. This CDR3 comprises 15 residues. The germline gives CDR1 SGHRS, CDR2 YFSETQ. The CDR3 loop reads CASSNPSQGGNIQYF. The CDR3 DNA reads TGCGCCAGCAGCAACCCTTCCCAGGGTGGAAACATTCAGTACTTC. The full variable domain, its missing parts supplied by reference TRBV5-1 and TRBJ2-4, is KAGVTQTPRYLIKTRGQQVTLSCSPISGHRSVSWYQQTPGQGLQFLFEYFSETQRNKGNFPGRFSGRQFSNSRSEMNVSTLELGDSALYLCASSNPSQGGNIQYFGAGTRLSVL.

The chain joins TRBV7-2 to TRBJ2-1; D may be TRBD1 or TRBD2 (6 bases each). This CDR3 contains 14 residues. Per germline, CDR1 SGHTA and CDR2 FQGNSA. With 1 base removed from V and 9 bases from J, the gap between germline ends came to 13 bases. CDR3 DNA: TGTGCCAGCAGCTTAGAACTACAGGGAGGTGAGCAGTTCTTC. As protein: CASSLELQGGEQFF.

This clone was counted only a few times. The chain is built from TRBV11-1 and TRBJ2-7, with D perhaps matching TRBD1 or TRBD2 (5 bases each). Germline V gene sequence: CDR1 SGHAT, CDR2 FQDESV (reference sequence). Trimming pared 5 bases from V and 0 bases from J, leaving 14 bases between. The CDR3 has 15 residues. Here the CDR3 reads CASSTRDGISYEQYF. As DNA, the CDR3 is TGTGCCAGCAGCACCCGGGACGGCATCTCCTACGAGCAGTACTTC.

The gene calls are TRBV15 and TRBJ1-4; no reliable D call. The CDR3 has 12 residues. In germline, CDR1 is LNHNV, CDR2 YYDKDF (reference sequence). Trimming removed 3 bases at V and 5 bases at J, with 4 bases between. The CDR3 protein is CATSSSNEKLFF. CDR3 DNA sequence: TGTGCCACCAGCAGTTCGAATGAAAAACTGTTTTTT.